This T cell receptor (beta chain) originates from a study of beta chain features in type 1 diabetes. The CDR3 has 15 residues. The germline V and J ends were trimmed by 7 bases and 0 bases, with 13 bases remaining between them. The germline V gene encodes CDR1 SGHDN and CDR2 FVKESK. CD4+ cells of the naive, central memory, regulatory and stem cell-like memory types were sorted via CD45RO/CCR7/CD25/CD127/CD95/CD27. This clone was seen at least ten times. The investigators reverse transcribed all of the isolated RNA, so they sequenced expressed TCRB transcripts. The data were produced by immunoSEQ multiplex PCR, yet TCRdb's version contains in-frame clones alone and is incomplete. Here the sample spans more than 350,000 clones, about 10% being singletons.

The source of this sequence is a woman in her late teens or twenties in good health. Sequencing was done on a sample of naive CD4+ T cells from blood. V and J are TRBV14 and TRBJ2-1; no reliable D call. This CDR3 is CASTRRMGSYNEQFF. The CDR3 nucleotides read TGTGCCAGCACTCGGCGCATGGGCTCCTACAATGAGCAGTTCTTC.